The 15 T cell receptor beta chains listed next were all sequenced from one sample in a study of cytomegalovirus exposure and HLA in healthy donors. The PCR had 60 Vbeta and 13 Jbeta primers. TCRdb's copy holds only in-frame clones and misses some; the assay was immunoSEQ multiplex PCR. The sample holds about 130,000 clones; around 70% are singletons and the top ten take around 6.6%. Sequencing input: PBMCs. The receptors come from a man between 40 and 49 years old in good health and CMV-seropositive.

The gene calls are TRBV6-6 and TRBJ1-4; TRBD1 agrees at 8 bases. The germline gives CDR1 MNHNY, CDR2 SVGAGI (reference sequence). The length of the CDR3 is 15 residues. J lost 2 bases, V lost 7 bases, and 6 bases had no gene match. The CDR3: CASNDRGITNEKLFF. The DNA for the CDR3 is TGTGCCAGCAACGACAGGGGAATCACTAATGAAAAACTGTTTTTT.

V and J are TRBV25-1 and TRBJ2-7; weak D call: TRBD2 (6 bases). Trimming stripped 5 bases from V and 2 bases from J, with 13 bases between. The CDR3 is 14 residues long. Looked up from germline, CDR1 is MGHDK and CDR2 is SYGVNS. The CDR3, as DNA: TGTGCCAGCAGTCTGGGGGGTAAAACCTACGAGCAGTACTTC. Translation: CASSLGGKTYEQYF.

The V gene is TRBV28, the J gene TRBJ2-1, with 7 bases identical to TRBD2. The germline gives CDR1 MDHEN, CDR2 SYDVKM. V lost 2 bases, J lost 7 bases, and 5 bases stayed unmatched. The CDR3 runs to 14 residues. The CDR3 DNA sequence: TGTGCCAGCAGTTTAGGGCGGGAGTTGAATGAGCAGTTCTTC. This encodes CASSLGRELNEQFF.

This chain links TRBV25-1 with TRBJ2-1, with 11 bases that match TRBD2. The CDR3 contains 15 residues. The germline CDR1 and CDR2 sequences are MGHDK and SYGVNS. DNA of the CDR3: TGTGCGTCGGGGGCTAGCGGGAGGACCTACAATGAGCAGTTCTTC. As protein: CASGASGRTYNEQFF.

This clone was counted a few times. This chain uses TRBV5-6 with TRBJ1-5; weak D call: TRBD1 (6 bases). V gave up 6 bases and J gave up 0 bases, with 16 bases separating them. The germline CDR1 and CDR2 sequences are SGHDT and YYEEEE. This CDR3 has 16 amino acids. CDR3 sequence reads: CASTRRGGNSNQPQHF. CDR3 sequence (DNA): TGTGCCAGCACCAGGAGAGGGGGAAATAGCAATCAGCCCCAGCATTTT.

The chain joins TRBV6-6 to TRBJ2-1; 10 bases are shared with TRBD1. The V and J ends lost 7 bases and 8 bases, in that order; junction bases with no gene match: 14. Germline V gives CDR1 MNHNY, CDR2 SVGAGI (reference sequence). The CDR3 is 16 amino acids. CDR3 DNA: TGTGCCAGCAAGCCACCGGGACAGGGGTTTGTTGATGAGCAGTTCTTC. Protein product: CASKPPGQGFVDEQFF.

The rearrangement uses TRBV19 and TRBJ2-1; 9 bases fit TRBD2. The germline V gene encodes CDR1 LNHDA and CDR2 SQIVND (reference sequence). There are 13 residues in the CDR3. Trimming removed 7 bases from V and 8 bases from J; junction bases left unmatched: 6. The DNA for the CDR3 is TGTGCCAGTACCCGAGCGGGAGGATATGAGCAGTTCTTC. Translation gives CASTRAGGYEQFF.

Turning to this clone: An end of the junction does not agree with germline; a read error may underlie this. J is TRBJ1-4 and V is TRBV7-9; D perhaps matches TRBD1 (5 bases). The CDR3 spans 11 residues. In germline, CDR1 is SEHNR, CDR2 FQNEAQ (reference sequence). As DNA, the CDR3 is TGTGCCAGCAGCCCCGACAGAAATATGATTTTT. Protein sequence: CASSPDRNMIF.

The rearrangement uses TRBV4-2 and TRBJ2-1; perhaps TRBD1 as D (6 bases). CDR1 and CDR2 (germline): LGHNA, YNFKEQ. V lost 0 bases and J lost 4, with 13 bases in between. The CDR3 covers 16 residues. CDR3 region: CASSQDLQGGYNEQFF. The CDR3, as DNA: TGTGCCAGCAGCCAAGATTTACAGGGCGGTTACAATGAGCAGTTCTTC.

This clone has a single count. The CDR3 loop is CASSYGQNSNYGYTF. The CDR3, as DNA: TGTGCCAGCAGTTACGGACAGAATTCTAACTATGGCTACACCTTC. The chain is built from TRBV6-6 and TRBJ1-2; TRBD1 might be the D (6 bases). Germline-derived CDR1 and CDR2 are MNHNY and SVGAGI (reference sequence). The CDR3 contains 15 residues. V dropped 2 bases and J dropped 0 bases, with 10 bases sitting between them.

The rearrangement uses TRBV7-9 and TRBJ2-2, with TRBD2 matching over 9 bases. Germline trimming cut 8 bases from V and 7 bases from J; bases unmatched to any gene: 14. CDR3 length: 16 residues. Germline values: CDR1 SEHNR, CDR2 FQNEAQ (reference sequence). The CDR3 nucleotides read TGTGCCAGCCCAACCGGGACTAGCCTTGTCGTCGGGGAGCTGTTTTTT. Its protein is CASPTGTSLVVGELFF.

The V call is TRBV15, the J call TRBJ2-5; 7 bases are shared with TRBD1. Germline values: CDR1 LNHNV, CDR2 YYDKDF (reference sequence). The V gene end was trimmed by 0 bases and the J gene end by 4 bases; junction bases not matched to a gene: 5. The length of the CDR3 is 15 residues. CDR3 loop: CATSRDGAGGETQYF. The CDR3 DNA reads TGTGCCACCAGCAGAGATGGGGCAGGGGGAGAGACCCAGTACTTC.

This clone was detected only a few times. V usage is TRBV9 and J usage is TRBJ2-7; D is perhaps TRBD2 (6 bases). The ends were cut back, 0 bases at V and 7 bases at J, with 17 bases in the middle. This CDR3 contains 15 residues. Germline loops: CDR1 SGDLS, CDR2 YYNGEE. The CDR3, as DNA: TGTGCCAGCAGCGTAGGAACACGTGCAGGAGGGGAGCAGTACTTC. Amino acid sequence: CASSVGTRAGGEQYF. Combining the CDR3 with reference TRBV9 and TRBJ2-7 gives the whole variable domain DSGVTQTPKHLITATGQRVTLRCSPRSGDLSVYWYQQSLDQGLQFLIQYYNGEERAKGNILERFSAQQFPDLHSELNLSSLELGDSALYFCASSVGTRAGGEQYFGPGTRLTVT.

The count of this clone is one. The chain couples TRBV25-1 to TRBJ1-2; 8 bases align to TRBD1. CDR3 size: 13 residues. CDR1 and CDR2 (germline): MGHDK, SYGVNS. V lost 5 bases and J lost 7; bases outside the gene matches: 6. The DNA of the CDR3 is TGTGCCAGCAGTACGGACAGGGTCTTTGGCTACACCTTC. This encodes CASSTDRVFGYTF.

This sequence joins TRBV27 and TRBJ1-4; 8 nucleotides agree with TRBD1. The germline CDR1 and CDR2 sequences are MNHEY and SMNVEV (reference sequence). After removal of 6 bases from V and 6 bases from J, the junction contained 6 bases not matched to a gene. CDR3 length equals 14 residues. The CDR3 DNA is TGTGCCAGCAGCCGGACAGGGACAGATGAAAAACTGTTTTTT. It translates to CASSRTGTDEKLFF.